This TCR beta chain was captured by sequencing in a study of T cells in Graves' hyperthyroidism and ophthalmopathy. The diagnoses drew upon clinical symptoms, serum thyroxine and TRAb, thyroid ultrasound and orbital computed tomography. Trimming took off 6 bases at V and 6 bases at J, with 18 bases between the two ends. The CDR3 consists of 14 residues. Germline values: CDR1 DFQATT, CDR2 SNEGSKA (reference sequence). TCR beta CDR3 sequences were amplified from RNA transcripts. HTBI primers were employed in a first-round RT-PCR of the TCR CDR3. One entry per CDR3 protein results from TCRdb running MiXCR on the multiplex PCR reads. This table has about 550,000 distinct CDR3 sequences, around 20% appearing once.

The chain uses TRBV20-1 and TRBJ1-5; the D is unclear. The source is a man aged 18 to 29 with Graves' hyperthyroidism. Source material: blood. This CDR3 reads CSASQYRKGQPQHF. In DNA form, the CDR3 reads TGCAGTGCGAGTCAATACCGGAAAGGTCAGCCCCAGCATTTT.